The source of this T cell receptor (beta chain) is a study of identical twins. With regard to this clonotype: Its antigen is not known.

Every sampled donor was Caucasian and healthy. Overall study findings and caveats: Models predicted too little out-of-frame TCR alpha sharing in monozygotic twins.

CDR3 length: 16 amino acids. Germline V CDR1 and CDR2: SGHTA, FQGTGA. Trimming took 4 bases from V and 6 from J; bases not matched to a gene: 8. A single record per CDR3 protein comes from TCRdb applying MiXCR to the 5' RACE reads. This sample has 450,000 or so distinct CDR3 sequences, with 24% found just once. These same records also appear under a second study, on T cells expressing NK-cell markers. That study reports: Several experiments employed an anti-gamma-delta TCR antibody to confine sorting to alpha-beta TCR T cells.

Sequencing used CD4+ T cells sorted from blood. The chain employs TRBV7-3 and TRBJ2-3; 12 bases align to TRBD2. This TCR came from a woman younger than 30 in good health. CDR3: CASSSLAGGPTDTQYF. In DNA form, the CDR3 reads TGTGCCAGCAGCTCCCTAGCGGGGGGGCCGACTGATACGCAGTATTTT.